Shown below are 18 T cell receptor beta chains from a single sample sequenced in a study of blood T cell repertoires in COVID-19. The protocol was immunoSEQ multiplex PCR, while the TCRdb copy is restricted to in-frame clones and leaves out a portion. The table records fewer than 200,000 clones, more than 80% of them present only once. The sample taken for sequencing was peripheral blood. These receptors originate from a human donor in a cohort sampled during active COVID-19.

CDR3 coding DNA: TGTGCCAGCAGCGTAGTAGTGGGGGGGGTGAAGCCCCAGCATTTT. Amino acid sequence: CASSVVVGGVKPQHF. The chain employs TRBV9 and TRBJ1-5, with a possible D match to TRBD1 (5 bases). Deletions cut 0 bases from V and 8 bases from J, with 15 bases between. The CDR3 length is 15 residues. Germline V lookup: CDR1 SGDLS, CDR2 YYNGEE.

V usage is TRBV3-1 (or the pseudogene TRBV3-2) and J usage is TRBJ1-3, with TRBD1 identical over 8 bases. This CDR3 contains 16 residues. Per germline, CDR1 LGHDT and CDR2 YNNKEL (reference sequence). V was clipped by 0 bases and J by 4 bases; unmatched bases: 5. The CDR3 loop reads CASSQEGRGLGNTIYF. DNA for the CDR3: TGTGCCAGCAGCCAAGAAGGCAGGGGGCTAGGAAACACCATATATTTT.

This clone was observed once. The chain is built from TRBV5-5 and TRBJ2-6, with 7 bases aligning to TRBD1. CDR1 and CDR2 (germline): SGHKS, YYEKEE (reference sequence). The CDR3 sequence is 16 residues long. The junction had 8 bases not matched to a gene; V was cut back by 4 bases and J by 4 bases. CDR3 sequence reads: CASSPVTGIGANVLTF. CDR3 DNA sequence: TGTGCCAGCAGCCCAGTGACAGGGATAGGGGCCAACGTCCTGACTTTC.

The CDR3 DNA is TGCGCCAGCAGCGGATCCGGGACAACGAACACTGAAGCTTTCTTT. As protein: CASSGSGTTNTEAFF. This rearrangement joins TRBV5-1 to TRBJ1-1, with TRBD1 as a possible D gene (6 bases). CDR1 and CDR2 from the germline V gene are SGHRS and YFSETQ. The CDR3 covers 15 residues. Trimming left V 4 bases short and J 1 base short, with 14 bases between.

Worth noting for this clone: The junction departs from germline at one end; a sequencing error may be responsible. The CDR3 DNA reads as TGTGCTAGCAGCTCTGAAGCGGGGATTAACACCGGGGAGCTGTTTTTT. Amino acid sequence: CASSSEAGINTGELFF. The genes are TRBV7-7 and TRBJ2-2; TRBD2 matches 7 bases. The CDR3 spans 16 residues. CDR1 is SSHAT, CDR2 FNYEAQ, per germline (reference sequence).

This chain links TRBV12-3 or TRBV12-4 with TRBJ2-7; maybe TRBD1 (5 bases). V was shortened by 7 bases and J by 6 bases, with 13 bases between the two germline ends. CDR3 length equals 12 residues. The CDR3 spells CASTTGMGEQYF. In DNA form, the CDR3 reads TGTGCCAGCACAACAGGCATGGGCGAGCAGTACTTC.

The chain has TRBV7-6 and TRBJ1-6, with 9 positions matching TRBD1. Trimming took 5 bases from V and 5 from J; bases not matched to a gene: 7. The CDR3 is 16 amino acids. Germline lookup yields CDR1 SGHVS and CDR2 FNYEAQ. The CDR3 DNA sequence: TGTGCCAGCAGCCCCGTGGGACAGGGAAATAATTCACCCCTCCACTTT. This encodes CASSPVGQGNNSPLHF.

This chain links TRBV6-5 with TRBJ2-7, with a tentative D call TRBD1 (6 bases). Between the trimmed V and J ends, which lost 2 bases and 2 bases, there was a span of 13 bases. The CDR3 runs 15 residues. In germline, CDR1 is MNHEY, CDR2 SVGAGI. The CDR3 protein is CASSYGTPEAYEQYF. CDR3 sequence (DNA): TGTGCCAGCAGTTACGGGACACCTGAAGCCTACGAGCAGTACTTC.

V is TRBV6-5 and J is TRBJ2-1; a possible D gene is TRBD1 (5 bases). This CDR3 spans 16 amino acids. Germline CDR1 reads MNHEY; CDR2 reads SVGAGI. V gave up 0 bases and J gave up 3 bases, with 12 bases separating them. The CDR3 loop reads CASSYSSGSLYNEQFF. DNA for the CDR3: TGTGCCAGCAGTTACTCGTCAGGGTCTCTCTACAATGAGCAGTTCTTC.

This sequence joins TRBV19 and TRBJ1-4, with D perhaps TRBD1 (5 bases). The V gene's germline CDR1 is LNHDA and CDR2 SQIVND (reference sequence). The CDR3 sequence is 13 residues long. V was trimmed by 6 bases and J by 8 bases, leaving 13 bases between them. The DNA of the CDR3 is TGTGCCAGTAGCAACTCAGGGAGGGAAAAACTGTTTTTT. Translating gives CASSNSGREKLFF. Drawing the rest from reference TRBV19 and TRBJ1-4, the complete variable domain is DGGITQSPKYLFRKEGQNVTLSCEQNLNHDAMYWYRQDPGQGLRLIYYSQIVNDFQKGDIAEGYSVSREKKESFPLTVTSAQKNPTAFYLCASSNSGREKLFFGSGTQLSVL.

The chain recombines TRBV19 with TRBJ1-5, with no clear D. Between the trimmed V and J ends, which lost 3 bases and 3 bases, there was a span of 12 bases. Germline CDR1 is LNHDA and CDR2 is SQIVND (reference sequence). The CDR3 contains 15 residues. The CDR3 loop reads CASSIREVFNQPQHF. The CDR3 DNA is TGTGCCAGTAGTATCCGGGAGGTGTTCAATCAGCCCCAGCATTTT.

The chain recombines TRBV13 with TRBJ2-7; 12 bases agree with TRBD2. The CDR3 runs to 20 residues. Trimming removed 4 bases from V and 0 bases from J; junction bases left unmatched: 16. Germline CDR1 PRHDT, CDR2 FYEKMQ (reference sequence). This chain's CDR3 is CASSSPRTSGNRASSYEQYF. The DNA for the CDR3 is TGTGCCAGCAGCTCACCCCGGACTAGCGGGAATCGGGCAAGCTCCTACGAGCAGTACTTC. Supplemented by reference TRBV13 and TRBJ2-7, the full variable domain reads AAGVIQSPRHLIKEKRETATLKCYPIPRHDTVYWYQQGPGQDPQFLISFYEKMQSDKGSIPDRFSAQQFSDYHSELNMSSLELGDSALYFCASSSPRTSGNRASSYEQYFGPGTRLTVT.

This chain links TRBV7-8 with TRBJ1-1, with D hard to call. Germline CDR1 is SGHVS and CDR2 is FQNEAQ. The CDR3 contains 15 residues. With 5 bases removed from V and 3 bases from J, the gap between germline ends came to 16 bases. CDR3 nucleotide sequence: TGTGCCAGCAGCCCCTTCCGGGCCGGGGACACTGAAGCTTTCTTT. It translates to CASSPFRAGDTEAFF.

This clone was seen more than once but under ten times. The genes are TRBV6-6 and TRBJ2-1; D is perhaps TRBD2 (5 bases). The length of the CDR3 is 14 residues. V lost 0 bases to trimming and J lost 4 bases, with 7 bases between them. The germline CDR1 and CDR2 sequences are MNHNY and SVGAGI (reference sequence). The CDR3 bases are TGTGCCAGCAGTTACTCGAGGGTGTACAATGAGCAGTTCTTC. This codes for CASSYSRVYNEQFF.

This clone appeared a few times. The chain carries TRBV7-6 and TRBJ1-1, with D tentatively TRBD1 (6 bases). This CDR3 spans 13 amino acids. V lost 1 base and J 5 bases, leaving 8 bases between the germline ends. Germline values: CDR1 SGHVS, CDR2 FNYEAQ. The CDR3 protein is CASSLEGDTEAFF. The CDR3 DNA sequence: TGTGCCAGCAGCTTAGAGGGGGATACTGAAGCTTTCTTT.

The CDR3 bases are TGTGCCAGCAGCTTGGTCGTCAGGGGGCGAACTAATGAAAAACTGTTTTTT. It yields the protein CASSLVVRGRTNEKLFF. The chain uses TRBV5-6 and TRBJ1-4, with 8 bases identical to TRBD1. Germline V CDR1 and CDR2: SGHDT, YYEEEE. The CDR3 contains 17 residues. V shed 0 bases, J shed 1 base, and the junction held 5 bases outside the gene matches.

The J gene is TRBJ2-5, the V gene TRBV7-2; 11 nucleotides match TRBD2. V shed 3 bases, J shed 4 bases, and the junction held 7 bases outside the gene matches. The CDR3 sequence is 16 residues long. Germline V gene lookup returns CDR1 SGHTA and CDR2 FQGNSA. The CDR3 reads CASSFPISGGGETQYF. The CDR3, as DNA: TGTGCCAGCAGCTTTCCTATTAGCGGGGGGGGAGAGACCCAGTACTTC.

The chain carries TRBV9 and TRBJ2-5; D ambiguous. In germline, CDR1 is SGDLS, CDR2 YYNGEE. Deletions cut 0 bases from V and 5 bases from J, with 11 bases between. The CDR3 is 14 amino acids. The CDR3 protein is CASSVGPALETQYF. The CDR3 coding sequence is TGTGCCAGCAGCGTAGGTCCAGCGCTGGAGACCCAGTACTTC.